This paragraph reports one TCR beta chain. This sample stems from a study of control samples from healthy donors and cancer patients. Produced via immunoSEQ multiplex PCR; TCRdb's table is partial and in-frame only. Here the sample spans more than 100,000 clones, around 88% being singletons. The specimen sequenced was PBMCs. The origin of this receptor is a man aged 60-69 years with lung cancer.

CDR3 in DNA: TGTGCCAGCAGCTTAGGGCCGGGAGATCAGCCCCAGCATTTT. Its translation: CASSLGPGDQPQHF. The chain joins TRBV11-2 to TRBJ1-5, with D hard to call. V lost 1 base and J lost 5, with 9 bases in between. The CDR3 covers 14 residues. Germline CDR1 and CDR2: SGHAT and FQNNGV.